This paragraph covers one T cell receptor beta chain sequence. The table came from immunoSEQ multiplex PCR; TCRdb's copy has only in-frame clones and leaves some out. The table records 50,000 to 75,000 clones, 65% to 90% of them present only once. Germline V gene lookup returns CDR1 LGHDT and CDR2 YNNKEL (reference sequence). The CDR3 is made up of 14 amino acids. V lost 0 bases, J lost 8 bases, and 13 bases lay in between. The sample originates from a study of blood T cell repertoires in COVID-19. Study summary: The United States, Italy and Spain provided the acute and convalescent COVID-19 samples. Nucleic acid was either cDNA or gDNA, and it came from T cells, B-cell-depleted T cells, or PBMCs.

The rearrangement joins TRBV3-1 (or the pseudogene TRBV3-2) to TRBJ1-1; no firm D call. This TCR derives from a woman of 80 years or more with active or convalescent COVID-19. Source material: peripheral blood. The CDR3 nucleotides read TGTGCCAGCAGCCAAGATGTGGTAGCGAGAGAAGCTTTCTTT. This encodes CASSQDVVAREAFF.